Shown below are 28 T cell receptor beta chains from a single sample sequenced in a study of PD-1 blockade in classical Hodgkin lymphoma. Patients all relapsed after autologous stem cell transplantation, and there was variation in brentuximab vedotin exposure. Purification of CD4+ T cells from thawed PBMCs was achieved by magnetic negative selection. Some clones are missing from TCRdb's copy, which holds only in-frame ones; the method was immunoSEQ multiplex PCR. This sample carries 30,000 to 35,000 clones, around 90% of them seen once, and the ten largest clones take 0.2% to 0.3%. Here the sequenced sample was CD4+ T cells from blood, taken at baseline. The receptors were sampled from a human donor with classical Hodgkin lymphoma.

The V call is TRBV7-2, the J call TRBJ2-1; D perhaps matches TRBD2 (5 bases). The CDR3 runs to 14 residues. Trimming cost V 3 bases and J 12 bases, with 18 bases left between them. Germline V gene data show CDR1 as SGHTA and CDR2 as FQGNSA. The CDR3, as DNA: TGTGCCAGCAGCTTCGGTAGCTGGGAGAGTGGGCAGTTCTTC. It yields the protein CASSFGSWESGQFF.

The chain recombines TRBV6-1 with TRBJ2-6; 7 positions agree with TRBD1. The V segment lost 2 bases and the J segment 0 bases; nucleotides outside the gene matches: 13. Per germline, CDR1 MNHNS and CDR2 SASEGT. The CDR3 has 20 amino acids. CDR3 sequence (DNA): TGTGCCAGCAGTGAATGGTGGACAGGCTTGACCAACTCTGGGGCCAACGTCCTGACTTTC. Amino acid sequence: CASSEWWTGLTNSGANVLTF.

The chain is built from TRBV6-4 and TRBJ2-1; TRBD2 matches 13 bases. Germline CDR1 and CDR2: MRHNA and SNTAGT. The V segment lost 5 bases and the J segment 1 base; nucleotides outside the gene matches: 14. This CDR3 is built from 20 residues. This CDR3 is CASSPRKGLAGQRSYNEQFF. For the CDR3, the DNA is TGTGCCAGCAGTCCCAGGAAGGGACTAGCGGGACAAAGGTCCTACAATGAGCAGTTCTTC.

This clone appeared once. This sequence joins TRBV28 and TRBJ2-2, with TRBD2 matching over 9 bases. V was pared by 6 bases and J by 0 bases, with 5 bases of the junction left unmatched. Germline lookup yields CDR1 MDHEN and CDR2 SYDVKM. The CDR3 consists of 16 residues. The CDR3 DNA reads as TGTGCCAGCAGACTAGCGGGCATAGCGAACACCGGGGAGCTGTTTTTT. Translated, it gives CASRLAGIANTGELFF.

V usage is TRBV6-5 and J usage is TRBJ1-1; D is undetermined. The CDR3 consists of 14 residues. V was clipped by 6 bases and J by 0 bases, with 11 bases between them. The germline gives CDR1 MNHEY, CDR2 SVGAGI. The CDR3 nucleotides are TGTGCCAGCAGGACTATAACAGTGAACACTGAAGCTTTCTTT. This gives the protein CASRTITVNTEAFF.

The V and J genes are TRBV7-9 and TRBJ1-2, with TRBD1 matching 7 bases. Germline V lookup: CDR1 SEHNR, CDR2 FQNEAQ (reference sequence). This CDR3 spans 15 amino acids. V lost 5 bases and J lost 0; bases outside the gene matches: 6. The CDR3 loop reads CASSPRQGANYGYTF. CDR3 sequence (DNA): TGTGCCAGCAGCCCCCGACAGGGCGCTAACTATGGCTACACCTTC.

The V gene is TRBV7-8, the J gene TRBJ1-5; no clear D gene. The CDR3 is 14 amino acids. Trimming cost V 3 bases and J 3 bases, with 9 bases left between them. CDR1 and CDR2 from the germline V gene are SGHVS and FQNEAQ. The CDR3 region has the DNA TGTGCCAGCAGCTTCGGAGAGGCCAATCAGCCCCAGCATTTT. Translating it yields CASSFGEANQPQHF. Drawing the rest from reference TRBV7-8 and TRBJ1-5, the complete variable domain is GAGVSQSPRYKVAKRGQDVALRCDPISGHVSLFWYQQALGQGPEFLTYFQNEAQLDKSGLPSDRFFAERPEGSVSTLKIQRTQQEDSAVYLCASSFGEANQPQHFGDGTRLSIL.

The chain recombines TRBV9 with TRBJ2-3, with D perhaps TRBD2 (5 bases). CDR3 size: 16 residues. CDR1 and CDR2 from the germline V gene are SGDLS and YYNGEE. The V gene lost 0 bases and the J gene lost 4 bases, with 15 bases spanning the gap. Written as DNA, the CDR3 is TGTGCCAGCAGCGTAGATGGAGGTTTCATGGCAGATACGCAGTATTTT. Translated: CASSVDGGFMADTQYF.

This sequence joins TRBV6-1 and TRBJ1-5; D call uncertain. Trimming stripped 2 bases from V and 7 bases from J, with 12 bases between. Germline loops: CDR1 MNHNS, CDR2 SASEGT. This CDR3 has 14 residues. The DNA of the CDR3 is TGTGCCAGCAGTGAAATGCAGGTCGGGCAGCCCCAGCATTTT. This encodes CASSEMQVGQPQHF.

The chain recombines TRBV5-1 with TRBJ2-3; TRBD2 agrees at 12 bases. This CDR3 has 17 residues. Germline lookup yields CDR1 SGHRS and CDR2 YFSETQ. V shed 7 bases and J 0 bases; nucleotides not matched to a gene: 9. DNA for the CDR3: TGCGCCAGCTCCTACGCCGGGACTAGCGGGAGCACAGATACGCAGTATTTT. This gives the protein CASSYAGTSGSTDTQYF.

The CDR3 DNA follows: TGTGCCAGCAGGCGGAGCTCTGGAAACACCATATATTTT. It codes for CASRRSSGNTIYF. This chain uses TRBV9 with TRBJ1-3; the D is unclear. The CDR3 contains 13 residues. V was shortened by 5 bases and J by 0 bases, with 6 bases between the two germline ends. The germline V gene encodes CDR1 SGDLS and CDR2 YYNGEE. Supplemented by reference TRBV9 and TRBJ1-3, the full variable domain reads DSGVTQTPKHLITATGQRVTLRCSPRSGDLSVYWYQQSLDQGLQFLIQYYNGEERAKGNILERFSAQQFPDLHSELNLSSLELGDSALYFCASRRSSGNTIYFGEGSWLTVV.

The chain employs TRBV18 and TRBJ2-3; no reliable D call. The CDR3 totals 16 residues. The germline V gene has CDR1 KGHSH and CDR2 LQKENI. The V end lost 3 bases, the J end lost 4 bases, and 17 bases lay between the germline ends. Written as DNA, the CDR3 is TGTGCCAGCTCACCTGGACCTGGGGTTGGTCCAGATACGCAGTATTTT. This sequence encodes CASSPGPGVGPDTQYF.

This chain connects TRBV10-1 to TRBJ2-7; D might be TRBD2 (6 bases). Germline assignment: CDR1 WNHNN and CDR2 SYGVQD (reference sequence). The CDR3 covers 16 residues. The V end lost 2 bases, the J end lost 2 bases, and 16 bases lay between the germline ends. CDR3 sequence (DNA): TGCGCCAGCAGTGAGCTTCCGGGGGTTTTTCCCTACGAGCAGTACTTC. Translating it yields CASSELPGVFPYEQYF.

The genes are TRBV4-1 and TRBJ2-5; possibly TRBD1 for D (6 bases). The better agreement between TRBJ2-7 and the DNA end casts doubt on the J call. The CDR3 has 19 amino acids. Germline CDR1 and CDR2: MGHRA and YSYEKL. For the CDR3, the DNA is TGCGCCAGCAGCCAAGGGAAGCTGGGGGCCGTTGGAGATACCTACGAGCAGTACTTC. It translates to CASSQGKLGAVGDTYEQYF.

The genes are TRBV19 and TRBJ2-1, with D possibly matching TRBD1 (6 bases). V gave up 5 bases and J gave up 8 bases, with 19 bases separating them. CDR1 LNHDA and CDR2 SQIVND come from the germline V gene (reference sequence). The CDR3 covers 15 residues. CDR3 bases: TGTGCCAGTAGTGTCGGACTGGGGGCTGGAGATGAGCAGTTCTTC. The encoded protein is CASSVGLGAGDEQFF.

The chain recombines TRBV5-1 with TRBJ2-1; 13 nucleotides agree with TRBD2. With V trimmed by 3 bases and J by 9 bases, 6 bases remained unmatched. CDR3 length: 15 amino acids. Germline CDR1 is SGHRS and CDR2 is YFSETQ. The CDR3 region has the DNA TGCGCCAGCAGCTCAGGACTAGCGGGAGTATCTGAGCAGTTCTTC. The encoded protein is CASSSGLAGVSEQFF.

V gene TRBV5-1 combines with J gene TRBJ1-2; a weak D match, TRBD1 (5 bases). Germline V gene data show CDR1 as SGHRS and CDR2 as YFSETQ. The CDR3 runs 15 residues. Trimming stripped 4 bases from V and 4 bases from J, with 17 bases between. CDR3 amino acids: CASSPGRDLSYGYTF. The DNA of the CDR3 is TGCGCCAGCAGCCCGGGACGGGATTTAAGCTATGGCTACACCTTC.

The V gene is TRBV30, the J gene TRBJ2-7, with D tentatively TRBD2 (5 bases). The CDR3 runs to 15 residues. Germline V gene lookup returns CDR1 GTSNPN and CDR2 SVGIG (reference sequence). Trimming took 7 bases from V and 2 from J, leaving 21 bases between them. The CDR3 is CASDNQRGSTYEQYF. Written as DNA, the CDR3 is TGTGCCTCAGATAACCAGAGAGGGTCCACCTACGAGCAGTACTTC.

CDR3 DNA sequence: TGCGCCAGCAGCTTGGTTGGGTCCGAGCAGTACTTC. This sequence encodes CASSLVGSEQYF. This chain connects TRBV5-1 to TRBJ2-7; D gene uncertain. V was pared by 0 bases and J by 6 bases, with 7 bases between. The germline V gene has CDR1 SGHRS and CDR2 YFSETQ. The CDR3 is made up of 12 amino acids.

The chain carries TRBV29-1 and TRBJ1-2, with D possibly matching TRBD1 (5 bases). V lost 7 bases, J lost 4 bases, and 16 bases lay in between. The CDR3 has 13 residues. The germline gives CDR1 SQVTM, CDR2 ANQGSEA. The CDR3 reads CSAGTRQGYGYTF. CDR3 DNA sequence: TGCAGCGCCGGAACGCGTCAGGGCTATGGCTACACCTTC.

The gene calls are TRBV18 and TRBJ2-1; 7 bases fit TRBD1. This CDR3 contains 16 residues. The V and J ends lost 2 bases and 3 bases, in that order; junction bases with no gene match: 7. Germline V gene sequence: CDR1 KGHSH, CDR2 LQKENI. The CDR3 loop reads CASSPILAGGYNEQFF. CDR3 in DNA: TGTGCCAGCTCACCAATCTTGGCAGGGGGCTACAATGAGCAGTTCTTC. The full variable domain, in which reference TRBV18 and TRBJ2-1 provide the parts outside the CDR3, is NAGVMQNPRHLVRRRGQEARLRCSPMKGHSHVYWYRQLPEEGLKFMVYLQKENIIDESGMPKERFSAEFPKEGPSILRIQQVVRGDSAAYFCASSPILAGGYNEQFFGPGTRLTVL.

CDR3 sequence reads: CASSLDGGQGTNTEAFF. CDR3 DNA sequence: TGTGCCAGCAGCTTAGATGGCGGACAGGGCACGAACACTGAAGCTTTCTTT. This chain joins TRBV7-9 and TRBJ1-1; TRBD1 agrees at 8 bases. The CDR3 totals 17 residues. Germline CDR1 reads SEHNR; CDR2 reads FQNEAQ (reference sequence). V shed 1 base, J shed 1 base, and the junction held 8 bases outside the gene matches.

The table lists this clone with a few counts. J is TRBJ1-4 and V is TRBV9; D ambiguous. Germline CDR1 SGDLS, CDR2 YYNGEE. V lost 4 bases and J 8 bases, leaving 6 bases between the germline ends. This CDR3 is built from 11 residues. The CDR3 DNA sequence: TGTGCCAGCAGCTCCTCGGAAAAACTGTTTTTT. Amino acid sequence: CASSSSEKLFF. The variable domain in full, completed from reference TRBV9 and TRBJ1-4, reads DSGVTQTPKHLITATGQRVTLRCSPRSGDLSVYWYQQSLDQGLQFLIQYYNGEERAKGNILERFSAQQFPDLHSELNLSSLELGDSALYFCASSSSEKLFFGSGTQLSVL.

The chain is built from TRBV28 and TRBJ1-2; D may be TRBD1 (5 bases). V was clipped by 10 bases and J by 1 base, with 16 bases between them. Germline V lookup: CDR1 MDHEN, CDR2 SYDVKM. The CDR3 runs to 14 residues. The CDR3 DNA follows: TGTGCCATCTTCAAGGGGTTCGGTAACTATGGCTACACCTTC. This codes for CAIFKGFGNYGYTF.

The rearrangement joins TRBV27 to TRBJ2-5; D remains ambiguous. The CDR3 is made up of 14 amino acids. With 5 bases removed from V and 2 bases from J, the gap between germline ends came to 12 bases. Germline V CDR1 and CDR2: MNHEY, SMNVEV (reference sequence). DNA of the CDR3: TGTGCCAGCAGTACCAATACGATGCAAGAGACCCAGTACTTC. Translation gives CASSTNTMQETQYF.

The V call is TRBV19, the J call TRBJ2-7, with a weak D call TRBD1 (5 bases). The CDR3 contains 15 residues. Germline-derived CDR1 and CDR2 are LNHDA and SQIVND (reference sequence). The V end lost 5 bases, the J end lost 3 bases, and 17 bases lay between the germline ends. DNA for the CDR3: TGTGCCAGTAGTCCCCATGTAGGGGCTGTCTACGAGCAGTACTTC. Translated, it gives CASSPHVGAVYEQYF.

The chain couples TRBV5-6 to TRBJ1-3; 7 positions agree with TRBD1. The CDR3 covers 16 residues. V was clipped by 4 bases and J by 0 bases; unmatched bases: 7. Germline values: CDR1 SGHDT, CDR2 YYEEEE. CDR3 bases: TGTGCCAGCAGCCTGATCGACAGGGCCTCTGGAAACACCATATATTTT. This translates into CASSLIDRASGNTIYF.

This rearrangement joins TRBV28 to TRBJ2-7, with D possibly TRBD2 on 7 matching bases. The V end was cut by 7 bases, the J end by 5 bases, with 18 bases between. CDR3 length equals 14 residues. Germline lookup yields CDR1 MDHEN and CDR2 SYDVKM. CDR3 bases: TGTGCCAGCATCGAACAGGGAGGGTTAGACGAGCAGTACTTC. Translating gives CASIEQGGLDEQYF.